A selection of T cell receptor beta chains follows, all from one sample in a study of cytomegalovirus exposure and HLA in healthy donors. The protocol was immunoSEQ multiplex PCR, while the TCRdb copy is restricted to in-frame clones and leaves out a portion. The table has 150,000 to 200,000 clones, 60% to 80% seen once. Sequenced input: PBMCs. The receptors derive from a man aged 18 to 30 in good health and CMV-seropositive. The CDR3 runs from the conserved cysteine through the conserved F or W. The D gene is left open where the match is weak. Expanded clones get a size class; other rows say once, few or many, or leave the size out.

j_call v_call clone_size d_call cdr3_aa cdr3_nt
TRBJ1-2 TRBV25-1 . . CASSEVGGHHNYGYTF TGTGCCAGCAGTGAGGTTGGAGGGCACCATAACTATGGCTACACCTTC
TRBJ1-1 TRBV2 many . CASSEEQGMNTEAFF TGTGCCAGCAGTGAGGAGCAGGGCATGAACACTGAAGCTTTCTTT
TRBJ2-2 TRBV5-1 . . CASSNPTHGELFF TGCGCCAGCAGCAACCCGACTCACGGGGAGCTGTTTTTT
TRBJ1-2 TRBV19 once . CASSIFTGDGYGYTF TGTGCCAGTAGTATCTTTACGGGGGACGGCTATGGCTACACCTTC
TRBJ2-1 TRBV4-2 . TRBD2 CASSPLAGVYNEQFF TGTGCCAGCAGCCCCCTAGCGGGAGTGTATAATGAGCAGTTCTTC
TRBJ2-1 TRBV2 few . CASSDGGRGEQFF TGTGCCAGCAGTGACGGGGGGCGGGGTGAGCAGTTCTTC
TRBJ2-7 TRBV5-6 . . CASSLSVLYEQYF TGTGCCAGCAGCTTGTCCGTGCTGTACGAGCAGTACTTC
TRBJ2-2 TRBV6-5 . . CASSYGRGHPGELFF TGTGCCAGCAGTTACGGTCGGGGACACCCCGGGGAGCTGTTTTTT
TRBJ1-6 TRBV7-6 . . CASSLSGNDSPLHF TGTGCCAGCAGCTTATCAGGGAATGACTCACCCCTCCACTTT
TRBJ2-7 TRBV18 . TRBD1 CASSPGTGGAEQYF TGTGCCAGCTCACCAGGGACAGGGGGCGCGGAGCAGTACTTC
TRBJ1-2 TRBV7-9 few . CASSLKGGNYGYTF TGTGCCAGCAGCTTAAAAGGGGGTAACTATGGCTACACCTTC
TRBJ1-1 TRBV7-9 . . CASSLRYQGSTEAFF TGTGCCAGCAGCTTACGGTATCAGGGGTCCACTGAAGCTTTCTTT
TRBJ2-5 TRBV5-1 once TRBD2 CASSLKLAGEETQYF TGCGCCAGCAGCTTGAAACTAGCGGGAGAAGAGACCCAGTACTTC
TRBJ2-1 TRBV7-7 . TRBD1 CASSPSGQLSYNEQFF TGTGCCAGCAGCCCCTCGGGACAGCTCTCCTACAATGAGCAGTTCTTC
TRBJ1-5 TRBV5-4 . . CASSSTPGSNQPQHF TGTGCCAGCAGCTCCACCCCAGGAAGCAATCAGCCCCAGCATTTT
TRBJ2-5 TRBV9 . . CASSGLQETQYF TGTGCCAGCAGCGGACTCCAAGAGACCCAGTACTTC
TRBJ2-2 TRBV14 once . CASGQGGTANTGELFF TGTGCCAGCGGCCAAGGCGGGACGGCGAACACCGGGGAGCTGTTTTTT
TRBJ2-6 TRBV18 . . CASSPSASGANGLTF TGTGCCAGCTCACCAAGCGCTTCTGGGGCCAACGGCCTGACTTTC
TRBJ1-5 TRBV27 . TRBD1 CASSRQGGGQPQHF TGTGCCAGCAGCCGACAGGGGGGGGGTCAGCCCCAGCATTTT
TRBJ2-2 TRBV2 . TRBD2 CASRRLAGQNTGELFF TGTGCCAGCCGGAGACTAGCGGGACAGAACACCGGGGAGCTGTTTTTT
TRBJ2-3 TRBV5-1 . . CASSNRLPDTQYF TGCGCCAGCAGTAACAGGCTCCCGGATACGCAGTATTTT
TRBJ2-1 TRBV30 . . CAWTEAYNEQFF TGTGCCTGGACTGAGGCCTACAATGAGCAGTTCTTC